One and the same sample provided the 19 T cell receptor beta chains below, sequenced in a study of early T cells in non-severe SARS-CoV-2 infection. From the 5' RACE reads, TCRdb called clonotypes with MiXCR, one entry per CDR3 protein. Of about 48,000 distinct CDR3 sequences listed, about 12% are singletons. Sequencing was carried out using whole blood. The origin of the receptors is an adult who was a healthcare worker with PCR-confirmed SARS-CoV-2 infection or an uninfected control (not recorded which).

This clonotype was seen repeatedly, ten times or more. V is TRBV19 and J is TRBJ2-6; the match to TRBD2 covers 7 bases. The CDR3 has 18 amino acids. Trimming at V came to 5 bases and at J to 4 bases, leaving 14 bases not matched to a gene. Germline V gene sequence: CDR1 LNHDA, CDR2 SQIVND (reference sequence). The chain's CDR3 is CASSQKAGVPGGANVLTF. The CDR3 region has the DNA TGTGCCAGTAGTCAGAAGGCGGGGGTCCCTGGAGGGGCCAACGTCCTGACTTTC.

This clonotype showed up many times. The chain combines TRBV28 with TRBJ1-6, with D unclear. CDR3 size: 16 residues. CDR1 and CDR2 from the germline V gene are MDHEN and SYDVKM. V lost 7 bases and J lost 0, with 13 bases in between. CDR3 region: CASKSLGISYNSPLHF. DNA for the CDR3: TGTGCCAGCAAATCTTTGGGGATCTCCTATAATTCACCCCTCCACTTT.

The sample holds a few counts of this clonotype. The junction shows a germline mismatch at one end, possibly a read error. The V and J genes are TRBV28 and TRBJ1-2; 10 bases line up with TRBD1. The CDR3 is made up of 12 amino acids. Germline V gives CDR1 MDHEN, CDR2 SYDVKM. The CDR3 nucleotides read TGTGCCATAGGCCGGGACAGGGGCTCTTTCGCCTTC. This sequence encodes CAIGRDRGSFAF.

This clonotype was found many times. This sequence joins TRBV25-1 and TRBJ2-1; the match to TRBD2 covers 11 bases. The CDR3 has 14 residues. J gave up 9 bases and V 8 bases, and 9 bases lay outside the gene matches. The germline V gene has CDR1 MGHDK and CDR2 SYGVNS. The CDR3 DNA reads as TGTGCCAGCGAAAACCTAGCGGGGGGCGCTGAGCAGTTCTTC. Residues: CASENLAGGAEQFF.

This clonotype was picked up many times. The chain's CDR3 is CASRKASTGGLEAFF. CDR3 nucleotide sequence: TGTGCCAGCAGGAAGGCCTCGACAGGGGGCCTTGAAGCTTTCTTT. The chain combines TRBV12-3 or TRBV12-4 with TRBJ1-1; 10 bases are shared with TRBD1. The CDR3 has 15 amino acids. J was trimmed by 7 bases and V by 6 bases; bases with no gene match: 11.

In its sample, this clonotype was seen many times. V and J are TRBV28 and TRBJ2-5, with 8 positions matching TRBD2. Germline lookup yields CDR1 MDHEN and CDR2 SYDVKM. The CDR3 is made up of 16 amino acids. The J segment lost 7 bases and the V segment lost 4 bases, leaving 14 bases of the junction unmatched. Here the CDR3 DNA reads TGTGCCAGCAGTTCACCTTCCGGGAGGGGGTCGGGGACCCAGTACTTC. It translates to CASSSPSGRGSGTQYF.

The V call is TRBV12-3 or TRBV12-4, the J call TRBJ1-1; D is perhaps TRBD1 (6 bases). This CDR3 is built from 16 residues. Trimming shortened V by 5 bases and J by 0 bases, and 16 bases separated the two germline ends. CDR3 coding DNA: TGTGCCAGCAGTCCAACAGGGAGGCTGATGAACACTGAAGCTTTCTTT. Amino acid sequence: CASSPTGRLMNTEAFF.

This clonotype was seen many times. The genes are TRBV3-1 and TRBJ2-3; TRBD2 agrees at 10 bases. V shed 4 bases and J 2 bases; nucleotides not matched to a gene: 6. The CDR3 is made up of 16 amino acids. From germline, CDR1 is LGHDT and CDR2 YNNKEL (reference sequence). CDR3 in DNA: TGTGCCAGCAGCCCCGGACTAGCGGTTCTCACAGATACGCAGTATTTT. Amino acids: CASSPGLAVLTDTQYF.

Many counts were recorded for this clonotype. The chain carries TRBV7-9 and TRBJ2-7, with D perhaps matching TRBD1 (5 bases). Trimming took off 1 base at V and 9 bases at J, with 19 bases between the two ends. Germline CDR1 is SEHNR and CDR2 is FQNEAQ (reference sequence). This CDR3 comprises 15 residues. CDR3 nucleotide sequence: TGTGCCAGCAGCTTAGGCAGCTCCAGGGCCGAAGCGCAGTACTTC. Amino acids: CASSLGSSRAEAQYF. The complete variable domain, with remaining parts taken from reference TRBV7-9 and TRBJ2-7, reads DTGVSQNPRHKITKRGQNVTFRCDPISEHNRLYWYRQTLGQGPEFLTYFQNEAQLEKSRLLSDRFSAERPKGSFSTLEIQRTEQGDSAMYLCASSLGSSRAEAQYFGPGTRLTVT.

There are a few counts of this clonotype. This chain uses TRBV2 with TRBJ1-1; TRBD1 aligns across 8 bases. The germline gives CDR1 SNHLY, CDR2 FYNNEI. The J segment lost 4 bases and the V segment lost 8 bases, leaving 12 bases of the junction unmatched. The CDR3 runs to 15 residues. CDR3 nucleotide sequence: TGTGCCAGCTTTCACCAGGGGGCTCGGGGCACTGAAGCTTTCTTT. Its translation: CASFHQGARGTEAFF.

This chain's CDR3 is CASTRRDNEQFF. The CDR3, as DNA: TGTGCCAGCACCCGGCGAGACAATGAGCAGTTCTTC. The rearrangement joins TRBV3-1 to TRBJ2-1; D is unresolved. Trimming stripped 7 bases from V and 5 bases from J, with 9 bases between. There are 12 residues in the CDR3. The germline gives CDR1 LGHDT, CDR2 YNNKEL (reference sequence).

At least ten counts were recorded for this clonotype. The J gene is TRBJ1-2, the V gene TRBV7-9, with 7 bases lining up with TRBD1. V shed 5 bases and J 2 bases; nucleotides not matched to a gene: 2. The CDR3 has 13 amino acids. Germline V gives CDR1 SEHNR, CDR2 FQNEAQ (reference sequence). DNA of the CDR3: TGTGCCAGCAGCCGGACAGGAAACTATGGCTACACCTTC. It is translated as CASSRTGNYGYTF. The full variable domain, its missing parts supplied by reference TRBV7-9 and TRBJ1-2, is DTGVSQNPRHKITKRGQNVTFRCDPISEHNRLYWYRQTLGQGPEFLTYFQNEAQLEKSRLLSDRFSAERPKGSFSTLEIQRTEQGDSAMYLCASSRTGNYGYTFGSGTRLTVV.

The rearrangement joins TRBV5-1 to TRBJ1-4; D is unclear. Germline-derived CDR1 and CDR2 are SGHRS and YFSETQ. The CDR3 consists of 14 residues. V was shortened by 0 bases and J by 7 bases, with 10 bases between the two germline ends. Here the CDR3 DNA reads TGCGCCAGCAGCTTGGGAAGCTCCAGTGAAAAACTGTTTTTT. Protein sequence: CASSLGSSSEKLFF.

Many counts were recorded for this clonotype. The chain is built from TRBV3-1 and TRBJ1-3; D is uncertain. The length of the CDR3 is 15 residues. Germline V lookup: CDR1 LGHDT, CDR2 YNNKEL (reference sequence). Trimming pared 3 bases from V and 0 bases from J, leaving 9 bases between. CDR3 region: CASSHAGSSGNTIYF. The CDR3 DNA reads as TGTGCCAGCAGCCACGCGGGGAGCTCTGGAAACACCATATATTTT.

This clonotype was seen a few times. This chain joins TRBV29-1 and TRBJ1-1; D unclear. Per the germline V gene, CDR1 is SQVTM and CDR2 is ANQGSEA. V was pared by 6 bases and J by 4 bases, with 18 bases between. The CDR3 is made up of 14 amino acids. The CDR3 here is CSVWAGTGGTEAFF. DNA for the CDR3: TGCAGCGTCTGGGCTGGCACCGGCGGCACTGAAGCTTTCTTT.

This clonotype was seen ten or more times. V and J are TRBV7-6 and TRBJ2-7; 7 nucleotides line up with TRBD1. The V and J ends lost 2 bases and 2 bases, in that order; junction bases with no gene match: 12. Germline V lookup: CDR1 SGHVS, CDR2 FNYEAQ. The CDR3 spans 17 residues. The CDR3 region has the DNA TGTGCCAGCAGCTTAAGGAAGCAACGGGACAGACCCTACGAGCAGTACTTC. It yields the protein CASSLRKQRDRPYEQYF.

In its sample, this clonotype was seen a few times. The chain uses TRBV12-3 or TRBV12-4 and TRBJ2-1, with 9 nucleotides matching TRBD2. The CDR3 has 16 amino acids. J lost 6 bases, V lost 4 bases, and 10 bases had no gene match. DNA of the CDR3: TGTGCCAGCAGTTACCGCGGGGGGGCCTTTTTCAATGAGCAGTTCTTC. Its translation: CASSYRGGAFFNEQFF.

This chain uses TRBV7-9 with TRBJ2-1; D remains unclear. The CDR3 has 14 residues. V lost 0 bases, J lost 7 bases, and 10 bases lay in between. Germline CDR1 SEHNR, CDR2 FQNEAQ (reference sequence). This chain's CDR3 is CASSLASSGNEQFF. CDR3 sequence (DNA): TGTGCCAGCAGCTTAGCTTCTTCCGGGAATGAGCAGTTCTTC.

The chain uses TRBV6-5 and TRBJ2-7; D call uncertain. This CDR3 spans 13 amino acids. Trimming took 2 bases from V and 4 from J, leaving 9 bases between them. Germline V gene data show CDR1 as MNHEY and CDR2 as SVGAGI. Written as DNA, the CDR3 is TGTGCCAGCAGTTACCCAGGTTCTTACGAGCAGTACTTC. Protein product: CASSYPGSYEQYF.